The rows below give T cell receptor beta chains drawn from one sample of a study of early T cells in non-severe SARS-CoV-2 infection. TCRdb ran MiXCR on the 5' RACE reads and lists one entry per CDR3 protein. The sample yields tens of thousands of distinct CDR3 sequences, approximately 12% seen once. The sample was whole blood, taken at baseline. These receptors were collected from an adult who was a healthcare worker with PCR-confirmed SARS-CoV-2 infection or an uninfected control (not recorded which). Both conserved end residues are part of each CDR3. The order of the fields is V gene, J gene, CDR3 protein.

TRBV20-1	TRBJ2-5	CSARAGVETQYF
TRBV28	TRBJ2-3	CASRGLAGGPGTQYF
TRBV14	TRBJ2-7	CASSQGLAGFYEQYF
TRBV10-3	TRBJ2-7	CAISGGSEQYF
TRBV3-1	TRBJ2-1	CASSQDRAYNEQFF
TRBV7-4	TRBJ2-5	CASSLRRGVTATQYF
TRBV19	TRBJ2-2	CASSLPRGLALPGELFF
TRBV6-5	TRBJ2-6	CASSYSGTGVSGANVLTF
TRBV12-3/TRBV12-4	TRBJ2-1	CASIRGGDEQFF
TRBV29-1	TRBJ1-1	CSVEGIGTEAFF
TRBV2	TRBJ2-3	CASIPDYTDTQYF
TRBV28	TRBJ1-2	CASSLARYGYTF
TRBV24-1	TRBJ2-1	CATSEGGGSEQFF
TRBV11-2	TRBJ1-1	CASSGSEAFF
TRBV7-7	TRBJ2-1	CASSLGGRSYNEQFF
TRBV12-3/TRBV12-4	TRBJ2-3	CASSPNGDTQYF
TRBV6-2/TRBV6-3	TRBJ2-2	CASSDGRASGRRELFF
TRBV10-3	TRBJ2-1	CATRTDNEQFF
TRBV6-6	TRBJ2-1	CASTPPPGLAGGSNEQFF
TRBV20-1	TRBJ1-6	CSARLKQGNNSPLHF
TRBV14	TRBJ2-3	CASSQDQSGTQYF
TRBV7-9	TRBJ2-4	CASSSGLKNIQYF
TRBV6-1	TRBJ1-2	CASSEAGTAVLHRGYTF
TRBV7-3	TRBJ2-5	CASSLTPIETQYF
TRBV27	TRBJ2-1	CASSLLGGYNEQFF
TRBV7-2	TRBJ1-2	CASSQGVTGGYTF
TRBV9	TRBJ2-5	CASSSRGRGETQYF
TRBV14	TRBJ2-5	CASSQLAGVAETQYF
TRBV25-1	TRBJ2-2	CASTRSVANTGELFF
TRBV7-6	TRBJ2-3	CASSPPGNTQYF
TRBV30	TRBJ2-7	CAWTGGSYEQYF
TRBV3-1	TRBJ1-3	CASSQRDRGPGNTIYF
TRBV6-6	TRBJ2-5	CASSYEGVYQETQYF
TRBV19	TRBJ2-2	CASSILAGVRTGELFF
TRBV29-1	TRBJ2-5	CSVELVGGLGETQYF
TRBV6-6	TRBJ1-2	CASSKPGIGYGYTF
TRBV5-1	TRBJ1-4	CASSFSQFATNEKLFF
TRBV6-2/TRBV6-3	TRBJ2-1	CASSSGLAGPWTYNEQFF
TRBV30	TRBJ2-1	CAWTSGRARAEGAFF
TRBV5-1	TRBJ2-7	CASSLYDSTYEQYF
TRBV28	TRBJ1-2	CASIAGRGRQTYYGYTF